This T cell receptor beta chain is from a study of blood T cell repertoires in COVID-19. At the level of the study: From the United States, Italy and Spain came samples of acute and convalescent COVID-19. PBMCs, B-cell-depleted T cells, or T cells were the source of the cDNA or gDNA that made up the material.

Per the study methods: Estimation of nucleated cell counts relied on the amplification of reference gene primers. Assay used: immunoSEQ multiplex PCR; TCRdb lists only in-frame clones, some missing. That table gives V, J and clone size, and the DNA gave D and trimming. The sample records 61,000 or so clones, under 85% being singletons. This CDR3 spans 11 amino acids. Germline lookup yields CDR1 SQVTM and CDR2 ANQGSEA. V was shortened by 4 bases and J by 11 bases, with 14 bases between the two germline ends. The sample taken for sequencing was peripheral blood. The chain combines TRBV29-1 with TRBJ1-1, with no clear D. The receptor comes from a woman between 70 and 85 years old with acute or convalescent COVID-19. CDR3 bases: TGCAGCGTTGCTCAAGGAGATTGGGCTTTCTTT. This translates into CSVAQGDWAFF.